This TCR beta chain was identified in a study of shared clonotypes between healthy human individuals (dated by TCRdb to the early 2020s). Background for the entire study: The cohort included a few men and a couple of women between 18 and 49 years of age. For each donor, CD4 naive and CD4 memory were each given three plates, CD8 naive was given two plates, and CD8 memory was given one plate. To estimate repertoire size and how much clonotype sharing occurs between individuals, the study deeply sequenced the blood TCR repertoires of five healthy adults. To increase sequencing depth and limit assay-specific biases, different laboratories used diverse techniques to prepare libraries and sequence TCR repertoires. Between about 0.94 and 8.9 billion PBMCs per donor were obtained by leukapheresis.

Note on this clone: There is no known antigen for this receptor. No base quality information exists; no much larger clone differs at one position.

V loses 4 bases at its end and J loses 4 bases; junction bases beyond the gene matches: 8. As encoded in the germline V gene, CDR1 is MNHEY while CDR2 is SVGAGI. The CDR3 contains 16 residues, cysteine and phenylalanine counted. Only the CDR3 part of the read is kept: 48 bases, read in frame from the first base. Using the deep immunoSEQ assay, multiplex PCR amplified TCR CDR3 regions from genomic DNA. Genomic DNA extracted from each cell subset was distributed evenly over all wells of several immunoSEQ 96-well plates, and each plate served as one replicate. For sorted subsets, roughly 0.2 ug genomic DNA, equal to 25,000 to 35,000 T cell genomes, was loaded into each replicate PCR. Purified libraries were measured with a Qubit 3.0 fluorometer, size-checked on a Bioanalyzer 2100, and measured again with the KAPA Library Quantification kit. Every immunoSEQ 96-well plate was sequenced on a separate single-read 150-cycle Illumina NextSeq 550 flow cell. Turning to the authors' computational methods: Because the immunoSEQ output held only junctional sequences and lacked quality scores, the filtering could not match the filtering applied to full-length reads. Sequences were annotated with PyIR, a Python wrapper for IgBLAST v1.9, using IMGT germline references to assign V/J genes and CDR3. Reads were removed for weak V/J assignments (E-value above 1e-6), missing CDR3, stop codons, out-of-frame junctions, or ambiguous translated residues. A V3J clonotype was defined by an identical inferred V gene, J gene, and CDR3 amino acid sequence. Percentage overlap between repertoires was computed as shared unique clonotypes divided by the size of the smaller repertoire. Repertoire richness was assessed with RTK rarefaction, the Chao1 estimator, and Recon v2.1 estimates of unobserved clonotypes. OLGA was used to compute generation probabilities for all TCRbeta clonotypes that the gDNA method yielded from several donors. TCRdb re-hosts the immuneACCESS table, in-frame sequences only. Its copies lack some clones; in the studies checked, an unresolved V gene accounts for under half of them, and the cause for the rest is not known. V, J and clone size reflect that table, while D and trimming were determined from the DNA. The sample table records under 1,100,000 clones; about 80% of these occur just once. The ten top clones hold 0.61% of the sample.

The donors were healthy, HIV-negative adults who had no recently reported acute infections or vaccinations. All donors were Caucasian adults living in Nashville, Tennessee, USA. CD4+ T cells were enriched by magnetic negative selection, after which naive cells were positively selected on CD45RA and the negative fraction was taken as the memory subset. After blood collection by leukapheresis, PBMCs were isolated using Ficoll-Histopaque density gradient centrifugation and then cryopreserved in the vapor phase of liquid nitrogen. Analytical flow cytometry was used to check the purity and quantity of each magnetically sorted T cell population. From each sorted fraction, genomic DNA was isolated and quantified by UV absorbance on a Nanodrop 2000c. The paper as a whole reports these results and caveats: Because the study included a small number of donors, the genetic and exposure-history diversity represented was limited. Estimated clonotype richness was generally larger for naive than for memory subsets. Sampling was limited to blood, and TCR repertoires in tissue likely differ from TCR repertoires in blood. Based on pairwise subsampling, the degree of clonotype sharing among donors was expected to be affected by sequencing depth. When a few donors were compared, the shared fraction of clonotypes was approximately 5% for naive CD4, roughly 3.4% for naive CD8, 2.3% for memory CD4, and around 0.4% for memory CD8. Compared with non-shared clonotypes, clonotypes shared by all four sorted-subset donors had higher generation probabilities. Rarefaction of sorted-subset datasets indicated incomplete sequencing despite the large sequencing depth.

The receptor chain draws on TRBV6-5 and TRBJ2-2; 8 bases in the junction line up with TRBD2. The sequence came from a man aged 18 to 35 in good health. Some clones in this sample may be carry-over from other donors' samples. The specimen was memory CD4+ T cells from PBMCs. The intended sense of this specimen's cell subset or site label: CD45RA-negative fraction. The base sequence is TGTGCCAGCAGTTCCGTAGCGGGACGTGTCACCGGGGAGCTGTTTTTT. Translated, this is CASSSVAGRVTGELFF.